This TCR beta chain was retrieved from a study of cytotoxic CD8 clonotypes in ibrutinib-treated CLL. Whole-study results and caveats: Rare overall, public clonotypes shrank or held steady under therapy.

Extraction of roughly 2 micrograms of genomic DNA from cryopreserved PBMCs supplied material for TCR beta libraries. With regard to this clone: Its antigen is not known.

Sequenced by immunoSEQ multiplex PCR; TCRdb stores in-frame clones only, minus some. The sample has hundreds of thousands of clones, 60% to 75% seen once. The clonotype comes from a human donor with chronic lymphocytic leukemia. This material consisted of PBMCs, taken after 24 months of ibrutinib treatment.

The CDR3 DNA sequence: TGCACCAGCAGCCACCAGCGGGAACGCTGCAATGAGCAGTTCTTC. This translates into CTSSHQRERCNEQFF. The V and J genes are TRBV1 and TRBJ2-1; TRBD2 is the table's D call, not checked against the DNA. TRBV1 represents a pseudogene. The CDR3 is 15 amino acids.